Below are 6 T cell receptor beta chains sequenced from a single sample in a study of PD-1 blockade in classical Hodgkin lymphoma. Time point specified: cycle 4 day 1 (C4D1), after five to seven weeks of nivolumab. Brentuximab vedotin exposure varied, and every patient relapsed after autologous stem cell transplantation. With magnetic negative selection, CD4+ T cells were purified from PBMCs that had been thawed. Sequenced by immunoSEQ multiplex PCR; TCRdb stores in-frame clones only, minus some. The profile covers about 4,800 clones, with roughly three quarters appearing a single time and roughly 3.2% taken by the ten largest. Sequences were derived from CD4+ T cells from blood, sampled before the fourth cycle of nivolumab. The receptors come from a human donor with classical Hodgkin lymphoma.

The V call is TRBV7-6, the J call TRBJ2-1, with D possibly matching TRBD2 (5 bases). The CDR3 has 12 residues. V was shortened by 5 bases and J by 9 bases, with 11 bases between the two germline ends. Germline assignment: CDR1 SGHVS and CDR2 FNYEAQ. The CDR3 DNA follows: TGTGCCAGCAGCGTCTTAGGAGGTGAGCAGTTCTTC. Translating gives CASSVLGGEQFF. Variable domain in full (rest from reference TRBV7-6 and TRBJ2-1): GAGVSQSPRYKVTKRGQDVALRCDPISGHVSLYWYRQALGQGPEFLTYFNYEAQQDKSGLPNDRFSAERPEGSISTLTIQRTEQRDSAMYRCASSVLGGEQFFGPGTRLTVL.

This sequence joins TRBV15 and TRBJ2-5; no firm D call. CDR1 and CDR2 (germline): LNHNV, YYDKDF (reference sequence). The CDR3 consists of 12 residues. V gave up 0 bases and J gave up 14 bases, with 13 bases separating them. CDR3 in amino acids: CATSRDGQAVYF. DNA of the CDR3: TGTGCCACCAGCAGAGATGGCCAGGCCGTCTACTTC.

V is TRBV15 and J is TRBJ2-4, with a tentative D call TRBD1 (6 bases). The CDR3 has 16 residues. Germline CDR1 and CDR2: LNHNV and YYDKDF (reference sequence). V lost 0 bases to trimming and J lost 6 bases, with 15 bases between them. The CDR3 loop reads CATSREGGAGRNIQYF. The CDR3 DNA sequence: TGTGCCACCAGCAGAGAAGGGGGAGCTGGGAGAAACATTCAGTACTTC.

This clone was counted a few times. The gene calls are TRBV27 and TRBJ2-7; possibly TRBD1 for D (6 bases). Trimming left V 5 bases short and J 10 bases short, with 15 bases between. The CDR3 has 12 amino acids. Germline assignment: CDR1 MNHEY and CDR2 SMNVEV (reference sequence). Here the CDR3 reads CASSTFGQIQYF. The CDR3 DNA sequence: TGTGCCAGCAGTACCTTCGGACAGATACAGTACTTC.

The CDR3 DNA is TGCGCCAGCAGCCAAGATAGGGGTTTCGATGGCTACACCTTC. Translated: CASSQDRGFDGYTF. The chain recombines TRBV4-3 with TRBJ1-2; D is possibly TRBD1 (5 bases). CDR1 and CDR2 from the germline V gene are LGHNA and YSLEER. This CDR3 region has 14 residues. V gave up 0 bases and J gave up 6 bases, with 11 bases separating them.

The V call is TRBV14, the J call TRBJ2-7; D gene uncertain. CDR3 size: 15 residues. The germline V gene has CDR1 SGHDN and CDR2 FVKESK. Trimming removed 0 bases from V and 2 bases from J, with 11 bases in between. The CDR3 protein is CASSQELVPPYEQYF. CDR3 nucleotides: TGTGCCAGCAGCCAAGAGCTAGTTCCCCCCTACGAGCAGTACTTC.